This TCR beta chain derives from a study of blood T cell repertoires in COVID-19. Across the whole study: T cells, B-cell-depleted T cells, or PBMCs provided the cDNA or gDNA that served as material.

Original processing notes: Estimated nucleated cell counts came from reference gene primer amplification. Libraries were prepared by immunoSEQ multiplex PCR; TCRdb keeps only in-frame clonotypes and omits some of them. Clonal size and the V and J genes are those of that table, whereas D and trimming came from the DNA. The profile shows about 210,000 clones, about 87% of them singletons. Ages ranged from about 18 to 89 years, with residence in approximately 25 US areas. To note about this clone: An end of the junction differs from the germline gene, which may be a read error.

Per the germline V gene, CDR1 is SSHAT and CDR2 is FNYEAQ (reference sequence). The CDR3 is 14 amino acids. The clonotype was recovered from a man younger than 30 with acute COVID-19. This chain uses TRBV7-7 with TRBJ1-4; D remains ambiguous. Material: PBMCs or T cells enriched from blood (not recorded which). The CDR3 sequence: CASSPNAGSEKLFF. In nucleotides, the CDR3 is TGTGCTAGCAGCCCTAATGCGGGAAGTGAAAAACTGTTTTTT.